This entry lists 17 T cell receptor beta chains sequenced from one sample in a study of shared clonotypes between healthy human individuals. Profiling relied on immunoSEQ multiplex PCR, and the TCRdb table lists in-frame clones only, not all of them. The sample lists about 1 million clones, 60% to 80% occurring once. The sequenced material came from memory CD4+ T cells sorted from blood. Subset reported: CD45RA-negative fraction. The receptors here all came from a man between 18 and 35 years old in good health.

The J gene is TRBJ2-6, the V gene TRBV5-1; TRBD2 aligns across 9 bases. The CDR3 sequence is 17 residues long. CDR1 SGHRS and CDR2 YFSETQ come from the germline V gene. Trimming cost V 4 bases and J 6 bases; bases outside gene matches: 11. The DNA of the CDR3 is TGCGCCAGCAGCCCTGGCGGGGGGGGCCTCTTGGCCAACGTCCTGACTTTC. Residues: CASSPGGGGLLANVLTF.

The gene calls are TRBV28 and TRBJ2-1; TRBD1 agrees at 9 bases. J was trimmed by 5 bases and V by 6 bases; bases with no gene match: 8. CDR1 is MDHEN and CDR2 is SYDVKM in the germline V gene. CDR3 length equals 15 residues. The CDR3 nucleotides are TGTGCCAGCAGCCGGACCGGGACAGGGAACAATGAGCAGTTCTTC. Amino acids: CASSRTGTGNNEQFF.

J is TRBJ2-5 and V is TRBV14; no reliable D call. The CDR3 consists of 16 residues. The germline V and J ends were trimmed by 3 bases and 9 bases, with 23 bases remaining between them. From germline, CDR1 is SGHDN and CDR2 FVKESK. CDR3 nucleotides: TGTGCCAGCAGCCAGGCCGGAGAAGTCTGGGTAAAGGCCCAGTACTTC. Amino acid sequence: CASSQAGEVWVKAQYF. The complete variable domain, with remaining parts taken from reference TRBV14 and TRBJ2-5, reads EAGVTQFPSHSVIEKGQTVTLRCDPISGHDNLYWYRRVMGKEIKFLLHFVKESKQDESGMPNNRFLAERTGGTYSTLKVQPAELEDSGVYFCASSQAGEVWVKAQYFGPGTRLLVL.

The rearrangement uses TRBV19 and TRBJ1-2; 7 bases match TRBD1. This CDR3 comprises 17 residues. V dropped 2 bases and J dropped 7; count of bases not matched to a gene: 16. Germline V gives CDR1 LNHDA, CDR2 SQIVND (reference sequence). This CDR3 is CASSIRSLTGLIPGYTF. The CDR3 coding sequence is TGTGCCAGTAGTATAAGAAGTCTGACAGGGCTGATTCCTGGCTACACCTTC.

The chain has TRBV5-1 and TRBJ2-3; 8 bases are shared with TRBD2. Germline V lookup: CDR1 SGHRS, CDR2 YFSETQ. CDR3 length: 14 residues. V trimming: 4 bases; J trimming: 7 bases; junction bases outside the gene matches: 8. CDR3 bases: TGCGCCAGCAGCCCGGGAGGGACCTTTAATACGCAGTATTTT. It is translated as CASSPGGTFNTQYF.

J is TRBJ2-3 and V is TRBV11-2; unclear D gene. This CDR3 is built from 14 residues. Germline CDR1 is SGHAT and CDR2 is FQNNGV. With 0 bases removed from V and 4 bases from J, the gap between germline ends came to 8 bases. The DNA of the CDR3 is TGTGCCAGCAGCTTAGATTGGAGATCAGATACGCAGTATTTT. The encoded protein is CASSLDWRSDTQYF.

The rearrangement joins TRBV11-1 to TRBJ2-7, with 9 bases matching TRBD2. The length of the CDR3 is 19 residues. After removal of 10 bases from V and 2 bases from J, the junction contained 24 bases not matched to a gene. The germline V gene has CDR1 SGHAT and CDR2 FQDESV (reference sequence). The CDR3 bases are TGTGCCACCCCACCGGATGGGGTAATGGTAGCGGGAGTACCCTACGAGCAGTACTTC. It is translated as CATPPDGVMVAGVPYEQYF.

The chain couples TRBV27 to TRBJ2-1; TRBD2 agrees at 13 bases. There are 15 residues in the CDR3. Germline values: CDR1 MNHEY, CDR2 SMNVEV (reference sequence). V gave up 5 bases and J gave up 6 bases; unmatched junction bases: 4. For the CDR3, the DNA is TGTGCCAGCAGTGTTGGACTAGCGGGAGCCAATGAGCAGTTCTTC. Amino acids: CASSVGLAGANEQFF.

This clone was seen once. The chain joins TRBV4-3 to TRBJ2-1; 12 bases match TRBD2. The CDR3 length is 15 residues. J was trimmed by 8 bases and V by 5 bases; bases with no gene match: 7. Germline assignment: CDR1 LGHNA and CDR2 YSLEER. In DNA form, the CDR3 reads TGCGCCAGCAGCAGGCGACTAGCGGGAGAGGATGAGCAGTTCTTC. Translated: CASSRRLAGEDEQFF.

In the case of this clone: This may stem from a read error, because a much larger clone lies one nucleotide away. The J gene is TRBJ1-1, the V gene TRBV6-5, with D possibly matching TRBD1 (5 bases). Germline loops: CDR1 MNHEY, CDR2 SVGAGI. The CDR3 loop spans 14 amino acids. Trimming shortened V by 6 bases and J by 1 base, and 12 bases separated the two germline ends. The CDR3 region has the DNA TGTGCCAGCAGCCGGGACGGCCAGAACACTGAAGCTTTCTTT. Its translation: CASSRDGQNTEAFF.

A remark on this clone: One end of the junction is discordant with germline, which a read error may explain. In DNA, the CDR3 is TGCGCCAGCAGCTTGGCCAGACAGGAAACCGGCGAGCTGTTTTTT. It specifies CASSLARQETGELFF. The V and J genes are TRBV5-1 and TRBJ2-2; a weak D match, TRBD1 (6 bases). CDR3 length equals 15 residues. Germline V lookup: CDR1 SGHRS, CDR2 YFSETQ.

J is TRBJ2-7 and V is TRBV4-1, with a tentative D call TRBD1 (6 bases). The CDR3 is 17 residues long. With 1 base removed from V and 0 bases from J, the gap between germline ends came to 16 bases. Germline V gene data show CDR1 as MGHRA and CDR2 as YSYEKL. CDR3 DNA sequence: TGCGCCAGCAGCCAAGCAAGGGACACTCTGAGCTCCTACGAGCAGTACTTC. Residues: CASSQARDTLSSYEQYF.

The V call is TRBV2, the J call TRBJ2-1; 7 nucleotides line up with TRBD2. Germline assignment: CDR1 SNHLY and CDR2 FYNNEI. This CDR3 comprises 13 residues. Trimming removed 7 bases from V and 6 bases from J; junction bases left unmatched: 6. CDR3 loop: CASTGWGGNEQFF. CDR3 DNA sequence: TGTGCCAGCACCGGTTGGGGGGGCAATGAGCAGTTCTTC. Full variable domain (remainder filled in from reference TRBV2 and TRBJ2-1): EPEVTQTPSHQVTQMGQEVILRCVPISNHLYFYWYRQILGQKVEFLVSFYNNEISEKSEIFDDQFSVERPDGSNFTLKIRSTKLEDSAMYFCASTGWGGNEQFFGPGTRLTVL.

About this clone: Within the sample, other DNA sequences also encode this same CDR3. This chain uses TRBV25-1 with TRBJ1-2; the D is unclear. The CDR3 runs to 12 residues. V gave up 3 bases and J gave up 1 base, with 3 bases separating them. Germline V CDR1 and CDR2: MGHDK, SYGVNS. CDR3 residues: CASSDSNYGYTF. DNA for the CDR3: TGTGCCAGCAGTGATAGTAACTATGGCTACACCTTC.

This clone is a singleton in its sample. The chain uses TRBV5-4 and TRBJ2-1, with 8 bases matching TRBD2. CDR3 length: 15 amino acids. CDR1 is SGHNT and CDR2 is YYREEE in the germline V gene (reference sequence). V shed 0 bases and J 7 bases; nucleotides not matched to a gene: 6. CDR3 coding DNA: TGTGCCAGCAGCTTGGAGGGACTAGTTAAAAATGAGCAGTTCTTC. This translates into CASSLEGLVKNEQFF.

This clone was counted between two and nine times. This CDR3 is also generated by other DNA sequences in the sample. The chain combines TRBV30 with TRBJ1-1; tentative D call: TRBD1 (6 bases). Germline CDR1 and CDR2: GTSNPN and SVGIG (reference sequence). This CDR3 is 11 amino acids long. Trimming stripped 3 bases from V and 4 bases from J, with 6 bases between. CDR3 nucleotide sequence: TGTGCCTGGAGCAGGGGCACTGAAGCTTTCTTT. Its protein product is CAWSRGTEAFF.

CDR3 bases: TGTGCCAGCAGCTTAGTGGTTGGGGCTAGCGGGCGAAATGAGCAGTTCTTC. As protein: CASSLVVGASGRNEQFF. The chain has TRBV7-2 and TRBJ2-1, with 8 nucleotides matching TRBD2. The V gene end was trimmed by 1 base and the J gene end by 7 bases; junction bases not matched to a gene: 12. The CDR3 covers 17 residues. The germline CDR1 and CDR2 sequences are SGHTA and FQGNSA.